The 16 T cell receptor beta chains presented below share a single source sample, sequenced in a study of spatial heterogeneity in lung cancer. The time point: sample taken at primary tumor resection. Sequencing was performed on whole RNA extracted from tumor and nontumor lung tissue, or from frozen PBMC, and the material was left unsorted. TCRdb re-analysed the 5' RACE reads in MiXCR, keeping a single row per CDR3 protein. The table includes 45,000 to 55,000 distinct CDR3 sequences, less than 5.5% detected once. The sequenced sample was PBMCs, obtained at surgery. Receptors were obtained from a male donor with early-stage non-small cell lung cancer.

This clonotype has ten or more counts. One end of the junction varies from germline; a read error may be responsible. This chain uses TRBV5-6 with TRBJ2-4, with D possibly TRBD2 on 6 matching bases. The germline CDR1 and CDR2 sequences are SGHDT and YYEEEE. The CDR3 is made up of 16 amino acids. The CDR3 DNA follows: TGTGCCAGCAGGCGCAGAGCGGAACTAGCCGAAAACATTCAGTACTTC. It encodes CASRRRAELAENIQYF.

A few counts support this clonotype. The chain uses TRBV7-9 and TRBJ1-1; D gene uncertain. This CDR3 is 13 amino acids long. Trimming stripped 6 bases from V and 5 bases from J, with 13 bases between. The germline V gene encodes CDR1 SEHNR and CDR2 FQNEAQ (reference sequence). CDR3 residues: CASSEALRTEAFF. The DNA of the CDR3 is TGTGCCAGCAGTGAGGCTTTGAGAACTGAAGCTTTCTTT.

This clonotype was seen many times. The CDR3 reads CSVDSSISGSYEQYF. The CDR3 DNA reads as TGCAGCGTTGACTCCTCGATTTCCGGGAGCTACGAGCAGTACTTC. V is TRBV29-1 and J is TRBJ2-7, with D perhaps matching TRBD2 (6 bases). Germline V gene data show CDR1 as SQVTM and CDR2 as ANQGSEA. This CDR3 region has 15 residues. V lost 3 bases and J lost 3, with 18 bases in between.

The table lists this clonotype with many counts. This sequence joins TRBV15 and TRBJ1-2; perhaps TRBD1 as D (5 bases). The ends were cut back, 5 bases at V and 6 bases at J, with 16 bases in the middle. CDR3 size: 14 residues. Germline V lookup: CDR1 LNHNV, CDR2 YYDKDF (reference sequence). CDR3 bases: TGTGCCACCAGCCCGACGGGGACTCAAAATGGCTACACCTTC. It yields the protein CATSPTGTQNGYTF.

This clonotype was found many times. The CDR3 DNA reads as TGTGCCAGTAGTATTGGTCTACCTAGCTATGAGCAGTTCTTC. It yields the protein CASSIGLPSYEQFF. The rearrangement uses TRBV19 and TRBJ2-1; tentatively, D is TRBD2 (5 bases). The CDR3 loop spans 14 amino acids. V was shortened by 3 bases and J by 8 bases, with 14 bases between the two germline ends. From germline, CDR1 is LNHDA and CDR2 SQIVND (reference sequence).

This clonotype appeared many times. V usage is TRBV11-2 and J usage is TRBJ2-3, with no clear D. CDR1 and CDR2 from the germline V gene are SGHAT and FQNNGV. V was clipped by 4 bases and J by 2 bases, with 7 bases between them. The CDR3 length is 13 residues. The CDR3 sequence is CASSSGYTDTQYF. The CDR3, as DNA: TGTGCCAGCAGCTCCGGCTACACAGATACGCAGTATTTT.

This clonotype was counted ten times or more. V is TRBV11-2 and J is TRBJ2-3; TRBD2 matches 11 bases. Germline lookup yields CDR1 SGHAT and CDR2 FQNNGV. CDR3 size: 18 residues. Trimming took 1 base from V and 5 from J; bases not matched to a gene: 11. The CDR3 region has the DNA TGTGCCAGCAGCTTAGGGCTGAGACTAGCGGGACCCAGAGATACGCAGTATTTT. It encodes CASSLGLRLAGPRDTQYF.

This clonotype was seen a handful of times. A much larger clonotype is one base distant, so this may be a read error. The chain links TRBV4-2 to TRBJ2-1, with D perhaps being TRBD1 or TRBD2 (6 bases each). The CDR3 length is 12 residues. V was cut by 7 bases and J by 4 bases, with 8 bases left in between. Germline CDR1 is LGHNA and CDR2 is YNFKEQ. The CDR3 sequence is CASKGGYNEQFF. DNA of the CDR3: TGTGCCAGCAAGGGGGGATACAATGAGCAGTTCTTC.

This clonotype was recorded at least ten times. This chain uses TRBV28 with TRBJ2-1; 8 bases agree with TRBD2. The germline gives CDR1 MDHEN, CDR2 SYDVKM. The V and J ends lost 6 bases and 8 bases, in that order; junction bases with no gene match: 15. The CDR3 consists of 16 residues. CDR3 in amino acids: CASRGTTSASLDEQFF. The CDR3 DNA is TGTGCCAGCAGGGGGACGACTAGCGCATCCCTCGATGAGCAGTTCTTC.

The CDR3 DNA is TGTGCCAGCAGTCCGAGCGGGAGTTCTCACAATGAGCAGTTCTTC. Protein product: CASSPSGSSHNEQFF. The chain uses TRBV12-3 or TRBV12-4 and TRBJ2-1; 8 nucleotides match TRBD2. Trimming took 5 bases from V and 5 from J; bases not matched to a gene: 8. This CDR3 has 15 residues.

This clonotype was observed at least ten times. This chain connects TRBV7-6 to TRBJ2-1, with TRBD1 matching over 7 bases. Germline assignment: CDR1 SGHVS and CDR2 FNYEAQ. This CDR3 comprises 12 residues. With 8 bases clipped from V and 2 bases from J, the junction kept 0 bases outside the gene matches. Here the CDR3 reads CASGTAYNEQFF. The CDR3 DNA sequence: TGTGCCAGCGGGACAGCCTACAATGAGCAGTTCTTC.

CDR3 amino acids: CASSGRDRGSYEQYF. For the CDR3, the DNA is TGCGCCAGCAGCGGACGGGACAGGGGCAGCTACGAGCAGTACTTC. The genes are TRBV5-1 and TRBJ2-7; 10 bases are a match to TRBD1. Germline V gene sequence: CDR1 SGHRS, CDR2 YFSETQ. V lost 4 bases to trimming and J lost 3 bases; unmatched junction nucleotides: 7. The CDR3 extends over 15 amino acids.

This clonotype has at least ten counts. The chain employs TRBV29-1 and TRBJ2-7; tentatively, D is TRBD1 (6 bases). This CDR3 is 14 amino acids long. Germline CDR1 is SQVTM and CDR2 is ANQGSEA. V dropped 7 bases and J dropped 3 bases, with 19 bases sitting between them. In DNA form, the CDR3 reads TGCAGCGCCTTACAGGGTTTGGAGGACTACGAGCAGTACTTC. It specifies CSALQGLEDYEQYF.

This clonotype was picked up many times. This chain uses TRBV10-3 with TRBJ2-5; 11 bases match TRBD2. J gave up 1 base and V 5 bases, and 6 bases lay outside the gene matches. From germline, CDR1 is ENHRY and CDR2 SYGVKD. The CDR3 is made up of 16 amino acids. CDR3 sequence (DNA): TGTGCCATCAGTCCTAGCGGGAGGCCCTCCCAAGAGACCCAGTACTTC. It encodes CAISPSGRPSQETQYF.

This clonotype was detected many times. The rearrangement joins TRBV6-6 to TRBJ2-5; perhaps TRBD2 as D (5 bases). Trimming took off 0 bases at V and 4 bases at J, with 9 bases between the two ends. CDR1 and CDR2 from the germline V gene are MNHNY and SVGAGI (reference sequence). The CDR3 spans 14 residues. The CDR3 here is CASSYSAAGETQYF. The CDR3 DNA follows: TGTGCCAGCAGTTACTCAGCGGCCGGAGAGACCCAGTACTTC.

This clonotype came up many times. The genes are TRBV7-8 and TRBJ1-4; TRBD1 agrees at 9 bases. Germline CDR1 reads SGHVS; CDR2 reads FQNEAQ. Trimming took 5 bases from V and 5 from J; bases not matched to a gene: 9. The CDR3 is 16 amino acids. This CDR3 is CASSADGGQGNEKLFF. CDR3 DNA: TGTGCCAGCAGCGCCGACGGGGGACAGGGAAATGAAAAACTGTTTTTT.